Below are 3 T cell receptor beta chains sequenced from a single sample in a study of Ad26.COV2.S vaccination and SARS-CoV-2 variants. Measured with immunoSEQ multiplex PCR; TCRdb has only the in-frame clones, and not every one. The repertoire holds roughly 300,000 clones, with approximately 86% as singletons. Documented treatment: around 19 received Ad26.COV2.S at low or high dose, single or two shots; about 5 received placebo; per-sample allocation not given. At day 63 after the first vaccine or placebo injection, samples were drawn. Sequencing was performed on peripheral blood, taken in a trial of Ad26.COV2.S vaccine versus placebo. These receptors were taken from a person between 18 and 59 years old who received the Ad26.COV2.S COVID-19 vaccine or a placebo.

The chain links TRBV19 to TRBJ1-3; possibly TRBD1 for D (6 bases). This CDR3 spans 15 amino acids. The germline CDR1 and CDR2 sequences are LNHDA and SQIVND (reference sequence). V was cut by 7 bases and J by 2 bases, with 15 bases left in between. Here the CDR3 reads CASTRSRGTGNTIYF. CDR3 bases: TGTGCCAGTACGCGCTCCAGGGGTACTGGAAACACCATATATTTT.

This clone was observed a few times. The CDR3 spells CASSLATGAQHEAFF. In nucleotides, the CDR3 is TGCGCCAGCAGCTTGGCTACAGGGGCTCAACATGAAGCTTTCTTT. The rearrangement joins TRBV5-1 to TRBJ1-1; TRBD1 agrees at 7 bases. The CDR3 spans 15 residues. V lost 0 bases and J lost 7; bases outside the gene matches: 9. The germline CDR1 and CDR2 sequences are SGHRS and YFSETQ.

The rearrangement joins TRBV5-6 to TRBJ2-3, with 8 nucleotides matching TRBD2. V was pared by 4 bases and J by 3 bases, with 7 bases of the junction left unmatched. Germline CDR1 SGHDT, CDR2 YYEEEE. CDR3 length equals 15 residues. CDR3 amino acids: CASSRTGTSTDTQYF. The CDR3 nucleotides read TGTGCCAGCAGCAGAACCGGGACTAGTACAGATACGCAGTATTTT.